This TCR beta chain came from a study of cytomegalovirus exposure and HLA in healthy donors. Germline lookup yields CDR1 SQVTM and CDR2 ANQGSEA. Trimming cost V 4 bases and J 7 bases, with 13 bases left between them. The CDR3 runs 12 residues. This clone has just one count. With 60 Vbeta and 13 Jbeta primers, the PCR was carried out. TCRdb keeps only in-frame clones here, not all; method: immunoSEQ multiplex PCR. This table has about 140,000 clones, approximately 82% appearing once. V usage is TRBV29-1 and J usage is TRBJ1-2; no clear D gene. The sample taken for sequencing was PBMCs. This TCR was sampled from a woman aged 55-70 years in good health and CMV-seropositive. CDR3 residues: CSVGPSGRGYTF. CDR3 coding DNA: TGCAGCGTTGGTCCCAGCGGACGTGGCTACACCTTC.